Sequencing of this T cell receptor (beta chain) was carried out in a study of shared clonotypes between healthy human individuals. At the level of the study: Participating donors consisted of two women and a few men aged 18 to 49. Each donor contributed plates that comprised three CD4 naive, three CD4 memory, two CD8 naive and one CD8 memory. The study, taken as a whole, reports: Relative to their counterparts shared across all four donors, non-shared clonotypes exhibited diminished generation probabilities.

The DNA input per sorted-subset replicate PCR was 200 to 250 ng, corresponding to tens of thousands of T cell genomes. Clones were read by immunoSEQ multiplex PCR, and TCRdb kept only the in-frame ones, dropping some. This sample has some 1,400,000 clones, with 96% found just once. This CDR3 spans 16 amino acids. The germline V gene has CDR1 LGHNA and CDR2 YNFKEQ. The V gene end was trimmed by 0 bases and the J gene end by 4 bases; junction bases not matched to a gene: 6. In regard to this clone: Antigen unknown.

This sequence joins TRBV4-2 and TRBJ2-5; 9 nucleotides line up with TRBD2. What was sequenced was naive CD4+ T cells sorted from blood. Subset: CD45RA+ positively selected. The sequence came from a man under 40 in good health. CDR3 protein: CASSQESLAGTETQYF. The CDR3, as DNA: TGTGCCAGCAGCCAAGAAAGCCTAGCGGGGACAGAGACCCAGTACTTC.